These 9 T cell receptor beta chains originate from one sample sequenced in a study of T-cell memory formation after mild COVID-19 (dated by TCRdb to the early 2020s). The library was prepared using 5' RACE. These reads were obtained on an Illumina NovaSeq 6000. TCRdb reprocessing: public reads trimmed at Q25 with fastp, clones called with MiXCR, in-frame beta chains kept. When rows share a CDR3 protein, they turn into one entry using the most common DNA and genes. This sample comprises about 430,000 distinct CDR3 sequences, approximately 25% of them detected only once. About 8.7% of the sample is taken by the ten largest. The sample consisted of PBMCs or a T cell subset sorted from them (not recorded which). These receptors came from an adult woman who had mild COVID-19 (a few samples of this study predate the infection). The sample titles of this study are shuffled in the database, so cell type and time point are left out; the donor was told from shared clones.

V gene TRBV18 combines with J gene TRBJ2-1; 9 nucleotides match TRBD1. The CDR3 spans 16 residues. CDR1 is KGHSH, CDR2 LQKENI, per germline. The V segment lost 2 bases and the J segment 6 bases; nucleotides outside the gene matches: 8. The DNA for the CDR3 is TGTGCCAGCTCACCAGACCGGGACAGGGATCGCAATGAGCAGTTCTTC. This gives the protein CASSPDRDRDRNEQFF.

The genes are TRBV11-2 and TRBJ2-7, with TRBD2 matching 15 bases. With 5 bases clipped from V and 1 base from J, the junction kept 9 bases outside the gene matches. CDR3 length: 18 residues. CDR1 is SGHAT and CDR2 is FQNNGV in the germline V gene. The CDR3 here is CASSLTGTSGRISYEQYF. The CDR3 DNA follows: TGTGCCAGCAGCCTTACCGGGACTAGCGGGAGGATTTCCTACGAGCAGTACTTC.

This clonotype has just a few counts. CDR3 nucleotides: TGTGCCAGCAGCTTGTTGGCAGGGGATGGCAATCAGCCCCAGCATTTT. This gives the protein CASSLLAGDGNQPQHF. V is TRBV5-5 and J is TRBJ1-5; maybe TRBD1 (6 bases). V was shortened by 1 base and J by 2 bases, with 13 bases between the two germline ends. The CDR3 is 16 amino acids. From germline, CDR1 is SGHKS and CDR2 YYEKEE (reference sequence). Using reference TRBV5-5 and TRBJ1-5 for the parts outside the CDR3, the full variable domain is DAGVTQSPTHLIKTRGQQVTLRCSPISGHKSVSWYQQVLGQGPQFIFQYYEKEERGRGNFPDRFSARQFPNYSSELNVNALLLGDSALYLCASSLLAGDGNQPQHFGDGTRLSIL.

Here the CDR3 DNA reads TGTGCCTGGAGTACTAGCGGGGGGGACAATGAGCAGTTCTTC. Translated: CAWSTSGGDNEQFF. The rearrangement links TRBV30 to TRBJ2-1; 13 bases map to TRBD2. Germline-derived CDR1 and CDR2 are GTSNPN and SVGIG (reference sequence). The CDR3 is made up of 14 amino acids. V shed 2 bases and J 5 bases; nucleotides not matched to a gene: 0.

This chain connects TRBV24-1 to TRBJ2-5; TRBD1 matches at 7 bases. Germline V gene sequence: CDR1 KGHDR, CDR2 SFDVKD. The CDR3 runs to 14 residues. V lost 5 bases, J lost 5 bases, and 7 bases stayed unmatched. DNA of the CDR3: TGTGCCACCAGTGGACAGGGTTCGGGGGAGACCCAGTACTTC. Protein product: CATSGQGSGETQYF.

The CDR3 DNA reads as TGTGCCAGTAGTGAACTAGCCCAAGAGACCCAGTACTTC. Amino acids: CASSELAQETQYF. This sequence joins TRBV19 and TRBJ2-5; D might be TRBD2 (6 bases). The CDR3 extends over 13 amino acids. The V gene lost 5 bases and the J gene lost 1 base, with 8 bases spanning the gap. Germline assignment: CDR1 LNHDA and CDR2 SQIVND (reference sequence).

This clonotype was detected a few times. The rearrangement links TRBV7-2 to TRBJ2-1; the match to TRBD2 covers 10 bases. Germline values: CDR1 SGHTA, CDR2 FQGNSA. Trimming at V came to 7 bases and at J to 9 bases, leaving 12 bases not matched to a gene. The CDR3 covers 15 residues. Here the CDR3 reads CASTKGIAGGVEQFF. DNA of the CDR3: TGTGCCAGCACCAAAGGAATAGCGGGAGGCGTTGAGCAGTTCTTC.

The chain links TRBV2 to TRBJ2-7; 10 bases agree with TRBD1. The CDR3 spans 16 residues. Germline V gene sequence: CDR1 SNHLY, CDR2 FYNNEI. V lost 3 bases and J lost 2; bases outside the gene matches: 7. DNA for the CDR3: TGTGCCAGCAGTGATGGAGGACAGGGGGTCCCCTACGAGCAGTACTTC. Its translation: CASSDGGQGVPYEQYF.

This clonotype was counted many times. The chain is built from TRBV20-1 and TRBJ2-7, with TRBD1 matching over 12 bases. Germline values: CDR1 DFQATT, CDR2 SNEGSKA (reference sequence). The CDR3 totals 15 residues. V lost 2 bases, J lost 7 bases, and 9 bases stayed unmatched. The CDR3 sequence: CSARPWGQGADEQYF. CDR3 coding DNA: TGCAGTGCTAGACCTTGGGGACAGGGGGCAGATGAGCAGTACTTC.